A single sample gave rise to the 11 T cell receptor beta chains below, sequenced in a study of CD8 T cells in cerebrospinal fluid in Alzheimer's disease. TCRdb reanalyzed the 10x single-cell sequencing reads, giving one entry per CDR3 protein sequence and no DNA. In total, the table holds about a thousand distinct CDR3 sequences. Sequenced sample: cerebrospinal fluid. These receptor sequences come from a human donor with mild cognitive impairment.

By frequency, this clonotype registers medium-sized (0.01 to 0.1%). The J gene is TRBJ1-6, the V gene TRBV20-1; with no DNA, the TCRdb D assignment of TRBD1 cannot be verified. Germline assignment: CDR1 DFQATT and CDR2 SNEGSKA (reference sequence). This CDR3 comprises 12 residues. The CDR3: CSAKDRNSPLHF.

V and J are TRBV19 and TRBJ1-5; TCRdb gives TRBD1 as the D gene, but with no DNA this cannot be confirmed. The CDR3 is 15 residues long. The germline V gene has CDR1 LNHDA and CDR2 SQIVND (reference sequence). CDR3 protein: CASTSDRASNQPQHF.

This chain joins TRBV5-4 and TRBJ2-7; TCRdb's D call of TRBD2 is untestable without DNA. This CDR3 is built from 16 residues. The V gene's germline CDR1 is SGHNT and CDR2 YYREEE (reference sequence). The chain's CDR3 is CASSLSGTSGGYEQYF.

Considering frequency, this clonotype is medium-sized. The chain employs TRBV20-1 and TRBJ2-2; TCRdb calls TRBD2, which cannot be checked without DNA. This CDR3 spans 14 amino acids. The germline CDR1 and CDR2 sequences are DFQATT and SNEGSKA (reference sequence). CDR3: CSAVGVAGSGELFF.

J is TRBJ1-2 and V is TRBV3-2. TRBV3-2 is a pseudogene. The CDR3 is 13 amino acids. This CDR3 reads CASSLGRTYGYTF.

This clonotype ranks as medium-sized in terms of frequency. The CDR3 here is CASSPDRGGNQPQHF. The chain couples TRBV18 to TRBJ1-5; the TCRdb D gene call, TRBD1, has no DNA to confirm it. Looked up from germline, CDR1 is KGHSH and CDR2 is LQKENI. CDR3 size: 15 residues.

Its frequency marks this clonotype as medium-sized. The chain uses TRBV11-2 and TRBJ2-7; TCRdb gives TRBD2 as the D gene, but with no DNA this cannot be confirmed. The CDR3 contains 15 residues. Germline V gene data show CDR1 as SGHAT and CDR2 as FQNNGV. The chain's CDR3 is CASSLAGGVTYEQYF.

By frequency, this clonotype registers medium-sized. The chain links TRBV7-6 to TRBJ2-2; TCRdb outputs TRBD1, but without DNA this stays unchecked. The CDR3 covers 20 residues. Germline CDR1 is SGHVS and CDR2 is FNYEAQ. This chain's CDR3 is CASSLFETVDADANTGELFF.

By frequency, this clonotype is large. V gene TRBV18 combines with J gene TRBJ2-3; the TCRdb D gene call, TRBD1, has no DNA to confirm it. Germline V lookup: CDR1 KGHSH, CDR2 LQKENI. CDR3 length: 16 residues. The CDR3 protein is CASSPLQGAGTDTQYF.

Frequency places this clonotype as medium-sized. The chain combines TRBV6-2 or TRBV6-3 with TRBJ2-7; the D gene TCRdb calls, TRBD1, cannot be checked with no DNA. CDR1 is MNHEY and CDR2 is SVGEGT in the germline V gene. The CDR3 covers 15 residues. The CDR3 protein is CASARPRGYSYEQYF.

This clonotype counts as medium-sized by frequency. The V and J genes are TRBV28 and TRBJ1-6; without DNA, the TCRdb call of TRBD1 cannot be checked. Germline V lookup: CDR1 MDHEN, CDR2 SYDVKM. CDR3 length: 16 residues. This CDR3 reads CASSSMGTGYNSPLHF.